Listed here are 31 T cell receptor beta chains from one sample, sequenced in a study of CD8+CD57+ T cells in acquired aplastic anemia. The use of genomic DNA as template underpinned the TCR beta VDJ and CDR3 profiling. TCRdb analysed the reads with MiXCR anew, one entry per CDR3 protein. Seen here are roughly 420,000 distinct CDR3 sequences, 60% to 80% observed once, and the top ten hold more than 3.5%. The sample consisted of sorted CD4+, CD8+, or CD8+CD57+ T cells (not recorded which) from PBMCs. These receptors all come from a human donor in good health, serving as a control.

This clonotype was found a few times. The CDR3 bases are TGCAGCGTTGACCGGACCCTGAACACTGAAGCTTTCTTT. Its protein is CSVDRTLNTEAFF. This chain uses TRBV29-1 with TRBJ1-1; D remains ambiguous. The germline CDR1 and CDR2 sequences are SQVTM and ANQGSEA. This CDR3 is built from 13 residues. V lost 3 bases to trimming and J lost 0 bases, with 8 bases between them.

About this clonotype itself: A much larger clone differs by one base, so this may be a read error. The chain has TRBV11-2 and TRBJ2-1, with TRBD1 identical over 8 bases. The CDR3 consists of 15 residues. Trimming removed 5 bases from V and 12 bases from J; junction bases left unmatched: 15. Germline V CDR1 and CDR2: SGHAT, FQNNGV. The DNA for the CDR3 is TGTGCCAGCAGCAGGATGACAGGGGCCACTTTAGGGCAGTTCTTC. This gives the protein CASSRMTGATLGQFF.

The chain joins TRBV5-4 to TRBJ2-7, with TRBD2 identical over 8 bases. Trimming at V came to 4 bases and at J to 3 bases, leaving 9 bases not matched to a gene. Germline CDR1 and CDR2: SGHNT and YYREEE (reference sequence). The CDR3 loop spans 15 amino acids. The DNA for the CDR3 is TGTGCCAGCAGCATACCTAGCGGGTACCTCTACGAGCAGTACTTC. This translates into CASSIPSGYLYEQYF.

This clonotype was detected only a few times. This rearrangement joins TRBV5-6 to TRBJ1-1; 7 bases are a match to TRBD1. Germline values: CDR1 SGHDT, CDR2 YYEEEE. Trimming at V came to 4 bases and at J to 1 base, leaving 4 bases not matched to a gene. This CDR3 spans 14 amino acids. The CDR3: CASSLRDRNTEAFF. The DNA of the CDR3 is TGTGCCAGCAGCCTCCGGGACAGGAACACTGAAGCTTTCTTT.

With respect to this clonotype: At one boundary the junction diverges from the germline segment, which might be a read error. This rearrangement joins TRBV7-2 to TRBJ2-3; D perhaps matches TRBD2 (5 bases). CDR1 is SGHTA, CDR2 FQGNSA, per germline. This CDR3 region has 14 residues. This chain's CDR3 is CASSLIANTEAFFF. CDR3 nucleotides: TGTGCCAGCAGCTTAATAGCGAACACAGAAGCTTTCTTTTTT.

This clonotype was seen a handful of times. V is TRBV7-2 and J is TRBJ2-3, with D maybe TRBD2 (6 bases). CDR1 and CDR2 from the germline V gene are SGHTA and FQGNSA. The CDR3 is 15 residues long. Between the trimmed V and J ends, which lost 6 bases and 2 bases, there was a span of 15 bases. The CDR3 DNA reads as TGTGCCAGCAGTCCCCGCGGGGTGGTCACAGATACGCAGTATTTT. This gives the protein CASSPRGVVTDTQYF.

Points on this clonotype: At one end the junction does not follow the germline gene, possibly because of a read error. The V gene is TRBV7-2, the J gene TRBJ2-3, with 8 positions matching TRBD2. Germline CDR1 and CDR2: SGHTA and FQGNSA. This CDR3 has 15 residues. In DNA, the CDR3 is TGTGCCAGCAGCCTAGCACCTAGCGGGACAGATACGCAGTATTTT. Translation gives CASSLAPSGTDTQYF. Combining the CDR3 with reference TRBV7-2 and TRBJ2-3 gives the whole variable domain GAGVSQSPSNKVTEKGKDVELRCDPISGHTALYWYRQSLGQGLEFLIYFQGNSAPDKSGLPSDRFSAERTGGSVSTLTIQRTQQEDSAVYLCASSLAPSGTDTQYFGPGTRLTVL.

This clonotype was recorded many times. The chain combines TRBV3-1 with TRBJ2-1; tentatively, D is TRBD2 (6 bases). Trimming removed 4 bases from V and 2 bases from J, with 12 bases in between. Germline V gene lookup returns CDR1 LGHDT and CDR2 YNNKEL (reference sequence). The CDR3 has 15 residues. CDR3 nucleotide sequence: TGTGCCAGCAGCCGACTTAGCGGAACCTACAATGAGCAGTTCTTC. Its protein is CASSRLSGTYNEQFF.

Regarding this clonotype: The junction departs from the called germline gene at one end, perhaps through a read error. The V call is TRBV15, the J call TRBJ2-7; D gene unclear. The CDR3 length is 18 residues. Germline assignment: CDR1 LNHNV and CDR2 YYDKDF (reference sequence). The CDR3 DNA reads TGTGCCACCAGCGGCCATTATGACACCGGCGCGTTTTTTTTCGAGGAGTGCTTC. Translation: CATSGHYDTGAFFFEECF.

The rearrangement uses TRBV2 and TRBJ2-7, with D hard to call. The tail of the sequence fits TRBJ1-2 better, so the J call may be wrong. In germline, CDR1 is SNHLY, CDR2 FYNNEI. This CDR3 region has 14 residues. The CDR3 spells CASSANSPDYGYTF. CDR3 coding DNA: TGTGCCAGCAGTGCTAACTCACCGGACTATGGCTACACCTTC.

Note on this clonotype: It is unclear where the CDR3 begins or ends on the DNA, so no DNA is shown, and the CDR3 is as TCRdb lists it. The V gene is TRBV9, the J gene TRBJ1-2. Germline V gene data show CDR1 as SGDLS and CDR2 as YYNGEE. The CDR3 contains 15 residues when both ends are counted. The CDR3 protein is CASSVGQRHLRFYTF.

This clonotype was found a few times. V and J are TRBV11-3 and TRBJ2-7, with D possibly matching TRBD1 (6 bases). V dropped 4 bases and J dropped 4 bases, with 11 bases sitting between them. From germline, CDR1 is SGHNT and CDR2 YENEEA. The CDR3 covers 13 residues. CDR3 sequence: CASSSSQGYEQYF. Here the CDR3 DNA reads TGTGCCAGCAGCTCTTCACAGGGATACGAGCAGTACTTC. Together with reference TRBV11-3 and TRBJ2-7, the CDR3 gives the full variable domain: EAGVVQSPRYKIIEKKQPVAFWCNPISGHNTLYWYLQNLGQGPELLIRYENEEAVDDSQLPKDRFSAERLKGVDSTLKIQPAELGDSAVYLCASSSSQGYEQYFGPGTRLTVT.

The chain combines TRBV12-3 or TRBV12-4 with TRBJ2-2; TRBD1 agrees at 7 bases. J lost 1 base, V lost 6 bases, and 2 bases had no gene match. This CDR3 is 14 amino acids long. The CDR3 sequence is CASSWDRNTGELFF. The CDR3 coding sequence is TGTGCCAGCAGCTGGGACAGGAACACCGGGGAGCTGTTTTTT.

The sample holds a few counts of this clonotype. V is TRBV20-1 and J is TRBJ1-2, with D possibly matching TRBD1 (5 bases). The CDR3 contains 18 residues. Trimming shortened V by 1 base and J by 2 bases, and 23 bases separated the two germline ends. Per germline, CDR1 DFQATT and CDR2 SNEGSKA (reference sequence). The CDR3: CSARVDGTEALRNYGYTF. The CDR3 DNA reads as TGCAGTGCTAGAGTGGACGGGACGGAAGCTCTTAGAAACTATGGCTACACCTTC.

The J gene is TRBJ1-4, the V gene TRBV7-9, with a possible D match to TRBD1 (5 bases). Trimming removed 5 bases at V and 17 bases at J, with 27 bases between. CDR3 size: 15 residues. Germline V gives CDR1 SEHNR, CDR2 FQNEAQ (reference sequence). In DNA, the CDR3 is TGTGCCAGCAGCGTAGGAGGGGACCCCTATGGCTACATCTTTTTT. Translated: CASSVGGDPYGYIFF.

The chain employs TRBV12-3 or TRBV12-4 and TRBJ2-7; 7 bases are shared with TRBD2. J gave up 2 bases and V 3 bases, and 7 bases lay outside the gene matches. The CDR3 length is 15 residues. CDR3 in DNA: TGTGCCAGCAGTTTTGGCCACGGACTAGCCTACGAGCAGTACTTC. As protein: CASSFGHGLAYEQYF.

A remark on this clonotype: A junction boundary mismatches the germline segment, possibly from a read error. V and J are TRBV7-2 and TRBJ1-6; D is uncertain. Germline values: CDR1 SGHTA, CDR2 FQGNSA. The CDR3 totals 15 residues. Written as DNA, the CDR3 is TGTGCCAGCAGCCAACGGCCCCGCTCTAATTCCCCCCCCCACTTT. Protein product: CASSQRPRSNSPPHF.

This clonotype was observed a few times. A much bigger clone sits one base away, suggesting this may be a read error. The V gene is TRBV9, the J gene TRBJ1-1, with D perhaps matching TRBD1 (6 bases). CDR3 length: 17 amino acids. Germline values: CDR1 SGDLS, CDR2 YYNGEE. The CDR3 reads CASSPRSGGRMDTEASF. As DNA, the CDR3 is TGTGCCAGCAGCCCCCGGTCCGGGGGGCGCATGGACACTGAAGCTTCCTTT.

The chain has TRBV19 and TRBJ2-3; TRBD2 agrees at 9 bases. Germline V gene sequence: CDR1 LNHDA, CDR2 SQIVND (reference sequence). Losses at the gene ends were 1 base for V and 9 bases for J; bases not matched to a gene: 5. This CDR3 has 14 amino acids. CDR3 protein: CASSIGGLARTQYF. The CDR3 region has the DNA TGTGCCAGTAGTATAGGGGGACTAGCCCGCACGCAGTATTTT.

The V call is TRBV19, the J call TRBJ2-1, with 9 bases matching TRBD2. The CDR3 loop spans 15 amino acids. V shed 7 bases and J 1 base; nucleotides not matched to a gene: 5. CDR1 LNHDA and CDR2 SQIVND come from the germline V gene (reference sequence). Here the CDR3 reads CASKVAGESYNEQFF. The CDR3 coding sequence is TGTGCCAGTAAGGTAGCGGGAGAGTCCTACAATGAGCAGTTCTTC. Full variable domain (missing parts from reference TRBV19 and TRBJ2-1): DGGITQSPKYLFRKEGQNVTLSCEQNLNHDAMYWYRQDPGQGLRLIYYSQIVNDFQKGDIAEGYSVSREKKESFPLTVTSAQKNPTAFYLCASKVAGESYNEQFFGPGTRLTVL.

The chain couples TRBV7-3 to TRBJ2-3; D call uncertain. From germline, CDR1 is SGHTA and CDR2 FQGTGA. V was clipped by 5 bases and J by 0 bases, with 12 bases between them. This CDR3 has 15 residues. The CDR3 loop is CASSEETTSTDTQYF. In nucleotides, the CDR3 is TGTGCCAGCAGCGAAGAAACTACTAGCACAGATACGCAGTATTTT.

This clonotype turned up a few times. The chain employs TRBV15 and TRBJ2-7; D gene ambiguous. The CDR3 is 14 residues long. V lost 5 bases to trimming and J lost 6 bases, with 17 bases between them. Germline V gene data show CDR1 as LNHNV and CDR2 as YYDKDF (reference sequence). CDR3 in amino acids: CATSSSRAIVEQYF. DNA of the CDR3: TGTGCCACCAGCTCAAGTCGGGCGATCGTCGAGCAGTACTTC.

J is TRBJ2-1 and V is TRBV10-1, with a tentative D call TRBD1 (6 bases). The germline V and J ends were trimmed by 3 bases and 7 bases, with 22 bases remaining between them. Germline V gives CDR1 WNHNN, CDR2 SYGVQD (reference sequence). This CDR3 has 17 amino acids. CDR3 residues: CASSDGASSSRGNEQFF. In DNA, the CDR3 is TGCGCCAGCAGTGACGGGGCCAGCAGCTCAAGGGGGAATGAGCAGTTCTTC.

In regard to this clonotype: Lacking the conserved final phenylalanine or tryptophan, this CDR3 likely reflects a read error. Because the CDR3's place on the DNA is in doubt, the DNA is left out and the CDR3 is given as listed by TCRdb. The chain is built from TRBV7-2 and TRBJ1-5. The CDR3 is made up of 16 amino acids, end residues included. Germline CDR1 and CDR2: SGHTA and FQGNSA. The CDR3 loop reads CASSFTAGRGILPTHC.

The rearrangement uses TRBV4-2 and TRBJ2-1; 9 bases line up with TRBD2. Germline V gene lookup returns CDR1 LGHNA and CDR2 YNFKEQ. The ends lost 0 bases at V and 9 bases at J; junction bases unmatched: 9. The CDR3 has 16 residues. CDR3 residues: CASSQDSAGGPGEQFF. The CDR3, as DNA: TGTGCCAGCAGCCAAGACAGTGCGGGGGGGCCGGGTGAGCAGTTCTTC.

This clonotype was detected many times. The chain recombines TRBV19 with TRBJ1-2; D not certain. Trimming left V 7 bases short and J 5 bases short, with 14 bases between. This CDR3 comprises 13 residues. The germline CDR1 and CDR2 sequences are LNHDA and SQIVND (reference sequence). The CDR3 DNA reads TGTGCCAGTATCTCAGGAGGGAGTTATGGCTACACCTTC. Its protein is CASISGGSYGYTF.

The J gene is TRBJ1-6, the V gene TRBV2; possibly TRBD1 for D (5 bases). V was shortened by 6 bases and J by 8 bases, with 11 bases between the two germline ends. The CDR3 spans 13 residues. The germline V gene encodes CDR1 SNHLY and CDR2 FYNNEI. Here the CDR3 reads CASRPGADSPLHF. The CDR3 DNA follows: TGTGCCAGCAGGCCCGGGGCGGATTCACCCCTCCACTTT.

The chain uses TRBV2 and TRBJ2-3; D gene ambiguous. The J call is in doubt because the DNA end fits TRBJ1-5 better. The CDR3 has 15 amino acids. Germline assignment: CDR1 SNHLY and CDR2 FYNNEI. CDR3 loop: CASSEALVSTDTQHF. For the CDR3, the DNA is TGTGCCAGCAGTGAAGCCCTAGTCTCCACAGATACGCAGCATTTT.

Points on this clonotype: At one end, the junction sequence differs from germline, possibly due to a read error. This sequence joins TRBV7-9 and TRBJ2-7; D gene unclear. The CDR3 covers 15 residues. Per the germline V gene, CDR1 is SEHNR and CDR2 is FQNEAQ (reference sequence). The CDR3 protein is CASSATLGRCYAQYF. The CDR3 region has the DNA TGCGCCAGCAGCGCGACGCTTGGGCGGTGCTATGCGCAGTACTTC.

In regard to this clonotype: Being one base from a much bigger clone, this may be a read error. V usage is TRBV12-5 and J usage is TRBJ1-2, with D maybe TRBD1 (5 bases). The CDR3 sequence is 14 residues long. Trimming shortened V by 7 bases and J by 3 bases, and 15 bases separated the two germline ends. Germline V lookup: CDR1 LGHNT, CDR2 FRNRAP. CDR3 residues: CASASGGSDYGYTF. The CDR3 nucleotides read TGTGCTAGTGCCTCCGGGGGTTCTGACTATGGCTACACCTTC.

This clonotype has a single count. V gene TRBV20-1 combines with J gene TRBJ1-5; D not resolved. Looked up from germline, CDR1 is DFQATT and CDR2 is SNEGSKA (reference sequence). There are 15 residues in the CDR3. The V and J ends lost 1 base and 5 bases respectively, with 15 bases between them. The CDR3 nucleotides are TGCAGTGCTAGAGTGGCAGGACTATTCGATCAGCCCCAGCATTTT. It encodes CSARVAGLFDQPQHF.